Presented here are 8 T cell receptor beta chains from one specimen sequenced in a study of cytomegalovirus exposure and HLA in healthy donors. Use of 60 Vbeta and 13 Jbeta primers characterized the PCR. TCRdb keeps only in-frame clones here, not all; method: immunoSEQ multiplex PCR. The data hold some 60,000 clones, with roughly 80% observed a single time. Material: PBMCs. These receptor sequences come from a woman in her forties in good health and CMV-seronegative.

V gene TRBV28 combines with J gene TRBJ1-2; D is ambiguous. Trimming took off 6 bases at V and 0 bases at J, with 8 bases between the two ends. Germline V gene data show CDR1 as MDHEN and CDR2 as SYDVKM. This CDR3 has 13 residues. The CDR3: CASSLTANYGYTF. The CDR3 bases are TGTGCCAGCAGCCTAACAGCTAACTATGGCTACACCTTC.

The chain is built from TRBV20-1 and TRBJ1-2, with 7 bases fitting TRBD1. Germline CDR1 reads DFQATT; CDR2 reads SNEGSKA (reference sequence). V gave up 7 bases and J gave up 4 bases; unmatched junction bases: 3. The length of the CDR3 is 11 residues. CDR3 sequence: CSGQGGYGYTF. The CDR3 region has the DNA TGCAGTGGACAGGGAGGCTATGGCTACACCTTC.

A single count supports this clone. The chain employs TRBV27 and TRBJ2-2; D perhaps matches TRBD1 (5 bases). This CDR3 is 13 amino acids long. The V gene's germline CDR1 is MNHEY and CDR2 SMNVEV (reference sequence). Trimming shortened V by 6 bases and J by 5 bases, and 10 bases separated the two germline ends. Here the CDR3 reads CASSFRVTGELFF. CDR3 nucleotides: TGTGCCAGCAGCTTCAGGGTAACCGGGGAGCTGTTTTTT.

CDR3 protein: CASSLGRGPDQPQHF. Written as DNA, the CDR3 is TGTGCCAGCTCTCTTGGCAGGGGCCCTGATCAGCCCCAGCATTTT. The genes are TRBV18 and TRBJ1-5; D is possibly TRBD1 (6 bases). CDR3 size: 15 residues. Germline V lookup: CDR1 KGHSH, CDR2 LQKENI. Trimming cost V 6 bases and J 5 bases, with 17 bases left between them.

This chain links TRBV4-1 with TRBJ1-2; D not resolved. CDR1 and CDR2 from the germline V gene are MGHRA and YSYEKL. V was pared by 8 bases and J by 3 bases, with 13 bases between. CDR3 size: 13 residues. CDR3 amino acids: CASYGNPDYGYTF. The CDR3 DNA sequence: TGCGCCAGCTACGGGAATCCCGACTATGGCTACACCTTC.

This chain uses TRBV7-9 with TRBJ2-5; 7 bases fit TRBD2. The ends lost 2 bases at V and 4 bases at J; junction bases unmatched: 7. Germline CDR1 and CDR2: SEHNR and FQNEAQ (reference sequence). The CDR3 extends over 15 amino acids. The CDR3 here is CASSLSLGRVETQYF. The CDR3 DNA reads TGTGCCAGCAGCTTATCCCTGGGGAGGGTAGAGACCCAGTACTTC.

This clone has just a few counts. The rearrangement links TRBV7-3 to TRBJ2-5; D is perhaps TRBD2 (6 bases). The V gene lost 5 bases and the J gene lost 0 bases, with 19 bases spanning the gap. This CDR3 contains 17 residues. Germline assignment: CDR1 SGHTA and CDR2 FQGTGA. CDR3 residues: CASSRGQAGPDQETQYF. The CDR3, as DNA: TGTGCCAGCAGCCGTGGCCAGGCGGGACCTGACCAAGAGACCCAGTACTTC.

V and J are TRBV7-2 and TRBJ1-3; 7 bases match TRBD1. Germline V lookup: CDR1 SGHTA, CDR2 FQGNSA. J gave up 4 bases and V 4 bases, and 4 bases lay outside the gene matches. This CDR3 contains 14 residues. The CDR3 region has the DNA TGTGCCAGCAGCTCGACAGGGTCGGGAAACACCATATATTTT. This codes for CASSSTGSGNTIYF.